This T cell receptor (beta chain) was captured in a study of PD-L1 blockade in urothelial cancer. Overall study context: At 3 weeks after treatment start (second dose) and again at 6 weeks, blood was analyzed.

Study observations and caveats: When measured at 3 weeks, tumor-associated blood clones expanded more in durable-benefit patients. Better progression-free and overall survival followed lower pretreatment blood clonality.

This CDR3 has 15 residues. V shed 3 bases, J shed 8 bases, and the junction held 7 bases outside the gene matches. Germline assignment: CDR1 KGHSH and CDR2 LQKENI. This clone was recorded a few times. What it recognizes is unknown. This sample's time point: peripheral blood 6 weeks after treatment start. Enrolled patients showed locally advanced or metastatic urothelial carcinoma. Data came from immunoSEQ multiplex PCR; TCRdb stores just in-frame clones and leaves some out. Of around 110,000 clones in the sample, approximately 90% were seen once. The J gene is TRBJ1-5, the V gene TRBV18; 10 bases match TRBD1. This receptor was obtained from a man aged 60 to 69 with urothelial cancer. Material: PBMCs, obtained around atezolizumab (anti-PD-L1) treatment. CDR3 in amino acids: CASSPGTGAPKPQHF. In DNA form, the CDR3 reads TGTGCCAGCTCACCGGGGACAGGGGCTCCGAAGCCCCAGCATTTT.